The source of this T cell receptor beta chain is a study of blood T cell repertoires in COVID-19. With 2 bases clipped from V and 4 bases from J, the junction kept 7 bases outside the gene matches. Germline values: CDR1 WNHNN, CDR2 SYGVQD (reference sequence). The CDR3 has 16 amino acids. Assay used: immunoSEQ multiplex PCR; TCRdb lists only in-frame clones, some missing. The top ten clones hold 8% to 9.5% of a sample with hundreds of thousands of clones, 70% to 90% of them seen once. The sequence came from a woman aged 60-75 years who had recovered from COVID-19. The material sequenced was PBMCs or T cells enriched from blood (not recorded which). The rearrangement uses TRBV10-1 and TRBJ2-2, with 7 bases identical to TRBD2. CDR3 DNA: TGCGCCAGCAGTGAGCTCGGAATAGCGGGCACCGGGGAGCTGTTTTTT. Amino acid sequence: CASSELGIAGTGELFF.